This TCR beta chain emerged from a study of blood T cell repertoires in COVID-19. Study background: Samples came from the United States, Italy and Spain, spanning acute and convalescent COVID-19. From T cells, B-cell-depleted T cells, or PBMCs came the material, which was cDNA or gDNA.

Original data processing: Nucleated cell number was recorded as an estimate derived from reference gene primer amplification. Clones were sequenced by immunoSEQ multiplex PCR, and TCRdb holds only the in-frame ones, with some missing. That table supplies the V and J calls and clone size; D and trimming were determined from the DNA. The table lists about 220,000 clones, 80% to 90% of them singletons, with 9.7% in the top ten. Germline loops: CDR1 KGHDR, CDR2 SFDVKD. V gave up 10 bases and J gave up 6 bases; unmatched junction bases: 12. The CDR3 contains 14 residues. The chain employs TRBV24-1 and TRBJ2-3, with 7 bases identical to TRBD1. The sample taken for sequencing was peripheral blood. The sequence was obtained from a man aged 45-65 years with active or convalescent COVID-19. CDR3: CATQSDRVLDTQYF. CDR3 nucleotide sequence: TGTGCCACTCAGAGCGACAGGGTTTTGGATACGCAGTATTTT.